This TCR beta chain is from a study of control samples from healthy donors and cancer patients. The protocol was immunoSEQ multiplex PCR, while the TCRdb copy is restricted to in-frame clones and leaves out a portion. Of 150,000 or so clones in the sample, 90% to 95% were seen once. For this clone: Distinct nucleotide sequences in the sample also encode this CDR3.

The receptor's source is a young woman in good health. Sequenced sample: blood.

The CDR3 region is CASSESSYEQYF. The CDR3 DNA reads TGCGCCAGCAGTGAGTCTTCCTACGAGCAGTACTTC. The gene calls are TRBV10-2 and TRBJ2-7; D ambiguous. The CDR3 consists of 12 residues. The germline V and J ends were trimmed by 0 bases and 1 base, with 1 base remaining between them. Germline CDR1 is WSHSY and CDR2 is SAAADI.